This is a list of T cell receptor beta chains from one sample in a study of blood T cell repertoires in COVID-19. The assay was immunoSEQ multiplex PCR, and TCRdb's table has in-frame clones only and misses some. The sample contains around 500,000 clones, 70% to 90% of which appear only once. The sample consisted of PBMCs or T cells enriched from blood (not recorded which). These TCRs come from a woman aged 40 to 50 who had recovered from COVID-19. Both conserved end residues are part of each CDR3. Each record gives: J gene, V gene, D gene, CDR3 length, clone size, CDR3 DNA, CDR3 protein. The D gene is left open where the match is weak. Clone sizes are given selectively: once, few, many, or a class where the clone is expanded.

j_gene: TRBJ2-5
v_gene: TRBV20-1
d_gene: TRBD1
len: 14
abundance: -
CDR3nt: TGCAGTGCTAGTAGGGACAGGGACCAAGAGACCCAGTACTTC
CDR3aa: CSASRDRDQETQYF

j_gene: TRBJ2-5
v_gene: TRBV4-1
d_gene: -
len: 14
abundance: -
CDR3nt: TGCGCCAGCAGCCAAGTTGAACTAGGAGAGACCCAGTACTTC
CDR3aa: CASSQVELGETQYF

j_gene: TRBJ1-5
v_gene: TRBV3-1/TRBV3-2
d_gene: -
len: 13
abundance: -
CDR3nt: TGTGCCAGCAGCCAAACAGGGCTTCAGCCCCAGCATTTT
CDR3aa: CASSQTGLQPQHF

j_gene: TRBJ1-2
v_gene: TRBV19
d_gene: TRBD1
len: 17
abundance: -
CDR3nt: TGTGCCAGTAGTAAACTACAGGGGGCCCGAACTAACTATGGCTACACCTTC
CDR3aa: CASSKLQGARTNYGYTF

j_gene: TRBJ1-5
v_gene: TRBV2
d_gene: TRBD1
len: 14
abundance: -
CDR3nt: TGTGCCAGCAGCGCGGGACAGATCAATCAGCCCCAGCATTTT
CDR3aa: CASSAGQINQPQHF

j_gene: TRBJ1-2
v_gene: TRBV6-6
d_gene: -
len: 14
abundance: once
CDR3nt: TGTGCCAGCAGTTACCGGGGGGCTAACTATGGCTACACCTTC
CDR3aa: CASSYRGANYGYTF

j_gene: TRBJ1-5
v_gene: TRBV5-6
d_gene: -
len: 15
abundance: -
CDR3nt: TGTGCCAGCAGCTTGAACGGGCGGGTCGGTAGGCCCCAGCATTTT
CDR3aa: CASSLNGRVGRPQHF

j_gene: TRBJ1-2
v_gene: TRBV7-2
d_gene: -
len: 18
abundance: -
CDR3nt: TGTGCCAGCAGCTTAAGAGCATTGTCCAGGGGATCTAACTATGGCTACACCTTC
CDR3aa: CASSLRALSRGSNYGYTF

j_gene: TRBJ2-1
v_gene: TRBV5-1
d_gene: TRBD2
len: 16
abundance: -
CDR3nt: TGCGCCAGCAGCGGAAGAGCGGGAGGGCCCGGGGGGGAGCAGTTCTTC
CDR3aa: CASSGRAGGPGGEQFF

j_gene: TRBJ1-2
v_gene: TRBV5-4
d_gene: TRBD1
len: 14
abundance: few
CDR3nt: TGTGCCAGCAGCAATCAACAGGGGGGCTATGGCTACACCTTC
CDR3aa: CASSNQQGGYGYTF

j_gene: TRBJ2-5
v_gene: TRBV5-1
d_gene: -
len: 12
abundance: once
CDR3nt: TGCGCCAGCTTCGTCAGGGGAGAGACCCAGTACTTC
CDR3aa: CASFVRGETQYF

j_gene: TRBJ2-7
v_gene: TRBV27
d_gene: -
len: 16
abundance: -
CDR3nt: TGTGCCAGCCGTCCCCCCGCCGGACAGAGCTCCTACGAGCAGTACTTC
CDR3aa: CASRPPAGQSSYEQYF

j_gene: TRBJ2-7
v_gene: TRBV21-1
d_gene: -
len: 17
abundance: -
CDR3nt: TGTGCCAGCAGCTCTCCTAGGTGGGCCAGGGGGGACTACGAGCAGTACTTC
CDR3aa: CASSSPRWARGDYEQYF

j_gene: TRBJ2-7
v_gene: TRBV7-2
d_gene: -
len: 18
abundance: -
CDR3nt: TGTGCCAGCAGCCCTCAGGGGGGCGACAGGGTATTCTCCTACGAGCAGTACTTC
CDR3aa: CASSPQGGDRVFSYEQYF

j_gene: TRBJ1-5
v_gene: TRBV7-6
d_gene: -
len: 15
abundance: -
CDR3nt: TGTGCCAGCAGCGCGGGGCAGGATAGCAATCAGCCCCAGCATTTT
CDR3aa: CASSAGQDSNQPQHF

j_gene: TRBJ2-1
v_gene: TRBV28
d_gene: TRBD2
len: 20
abundance: -
CDR3nt: TGTGCCAGCAGTTCCCCACAAATCCCCTGGACTAGCGGGAGGTATGATGAGCAGTTCTTC
CDR3aa: CASSSPQIPWTSGRYDEQFF

j_gene: TRBJ1-4
v_gene: TRBV19
d_gene: TRBD1
len: 14
abundance: few
CDR3nt: TGTGCCAGTAGTATTAGCGAGGGACAGGGAAAACTGTTTTTT
CDR3aa: CASSISEGQGKLFF

j_gene: TRBJ2-7
v_gene: TRBV10-3
d_gene: TRBD1
len: 17
abundance: -
CDR3nt: TGTGCCATCAGAGATCCGGGACAGGGGGCTTCAGGTTACGAGCAGTACTTC
CDR3aa: CAIRDPGQGASGYEQYF

j_gene: TRBJ1-4
v_gene: TRBV24-1
d_gene: TRBD1
len: 14
abundance: once
CDR3nt: TGTGCCACCAGTGATGGGACAGGGGGCGAAAAACTGTTTTTT
CDR3aa: CATSDGTGGEKLFF

j_gene: TRBJ1-1
v_gene: TRBV5-1
d_gene: TRBD1
len: 16
abundance: -
CDR3nt: TGCGCCAGCAGCCCAGCCCCGGGACAGCTGAACACTGAAGCTTTCTTT
CDR3aa: CASSPAPGQLNTEAFF

j_gene: TRBJ2-5
v_gene: TRBV7-9
d_gene: -
len: 12
abundance: once
CDR3nt: TGTGCCAGCAGCTTAGGCGGGCAAGCCCCCTACTTC
CDR3aa: CASSLGGQAPYF

j_gene: TRBJ2-7
v_gene: TRBV11-1
d_gene: -
len: 15
abundance: -
CDR3nt: TGTGCCAGCAGCTTCTTAGTGGGCCATCACGACGAGCAGTACTTC
CDR3aa: CASSFLVGHHDEQYF

j_gene: TRBJ2-3
v_gene: TRBV7-9
d_gene: -
len: 14
abundance: once
CDR3nt: TGTGCCAGCAGCTTAGGACTAACCACAGATACGCAGTATTTT
CDR3aa: CASSLGLTTDTQYF

j_gene: TRBJ2-7
v_gene: TRBV5-1
d_gene: TRBD1
len: 16
abundance: -
CDR3nt: TGCGCCAGCAGCTCGTTTTGGGACAGGGGAGTCTACGAGCAGTACTTC
CDR3aa: CASSSFWDRGVYEQYF

j_gene: TRBJ2-1
v_gene: TRBV6-5
d_gene: -
len: 13
abundance: -
CDR3nt: TGTGCCAGCAGGTGGGAAGGGGACAATGAGCAGTTCTTC
CDR3aa: CASRWEGDNEQFF

j_gene: TRBJ2-1
v_gene: TRBV2
d_gene: TRBD2
len: 15
abundance: -
CDR3nt: TGTGCCAGCAGTGAGGAGACTAGCAATTACAATGAGCAGTTCTTC
CDR3aa: CASSEETSNYNEQFF

j_gene: TRBJ1-2
v_gene: TRBV3-1/TRBV3-2
d_gene: -
len: 13
abundance: -
CDR3nt: TGTGCCAGCAGCCAAGGCGGGCACTATGGCTACACCTTC
CDR3aa: CASSQGGHYGYTF

j_gene: TRBJ2-5
v_gene: TRBV25-1
d_gene: TRBD2
len: 14
abundance: -
CDR3nt: TGTGCCAGCAGTGAGCTAGCGGCTCAAGAGACCCAGTACTTC
CDR3aa: CASSELAAQETQYF

j_gene: TRBJ2-7
v_gene: TRBV29-1
d_gene: -
len: 13
abundance: -
CDR3nt: TGCAGCGCCGACTGGGGCCAGACCTACGAGCAGTACTTC
CDR3aa: CSADWGQTYEQYF

j_gene: TRBJ1-3
v_gene: TRBV29-1
d_gene: -
len: 16
abundance: -
CDR3nt: TGCAGCGTTGAAGATAGTAGACATTACTCTGGAAACACCATATATTTT
CDR3aa: CSVEDSRHYSGNTIYF

j_gene: TRBJ2-5
v_gene: TRBV11-2
d_gene: -
len: 14
abundance: -
CDR3nt: TGTGCCAGCAGCCCAAACAGGGGGGGAGAGACCCAGTACTTC
CDR3aa: CASSPNRGGETQYF

j_gene: TRBJ2-3
v_gene: TRBV7-2
d_gene: -
len: 15
abundance: -
CDR3nt: TGTGCCAGCAGTATAAGGTGGGAGAGCACAGATACGCAGTATTTT
CDR3aa: CASSIRWESTDTQYF

j_gene: TRBJ1-4
v_gene: TRBV27
d_gene: -
len: 13
abundance: -
CDR3nt: TGTGCCAGCAGTTTACTCTACTCCGAAAAACTGTTTTTT
CDR3aa: CASSLLYSEKLFF

j_gene: TRBJ1-2
v_gene: TRBV6-2/TRBV6-3
d_gene: -
len: 15
abundance: -
CDR3nt: TGTGCCAGCAGTTATCCATCGGCGGGGGACTATGGCTACACCTTC
CDR3aa: CASSYPSAGDYGYTF

j_gene: TRBJ1-2
v_gene: TRBV19
d_gene: -
len: 11
abundance: -
CDR3nt: TGTGCCGCATCGGGGTTAGATGGCTACACCTTC
CDR3aa: CAASGLDGYTF

j_gene: TRBJ2-1
v_gene: TRBV4-2
d_gene: -
len: 16
abundance: -
CDR3nt: TGTGCCAGCAGCCAAGGAACAGTATCCTTACCTAATGAGCAGTTCTTC
CDR3aa: CASSQGTVSLPNEQFF

j_gene: TRBJ2-1
v_gene: TRBV7-2
d_gene: -
len: 16
abundance: -
CDR3nt: TGTGCCAGCAGCTTAGTAGTCGAGCTCCTCGGGGATGAGCAGTTCTTC
CDR3aa: CASSLVVELLGDEQFF

j_gene: TRBJ1-3
v_gene: TRBV4-3
d_gene: TRBD1
len: 16
abundance: -
CDR3nt: TGCGCCAGCAGCCAAGGACAGGGGAGGACTGGAAACACCATATATTTT
CDR3aa: CASSQGQGRTGNTIYF

j_gene: TRBJ2-1
v_gene: TRBV9
d_gene: -
len: 14
abundance: few
CDR3nt: TGTGCCAGCAGCGCGGTCGGAGACTACAATGAGCAGTTCTTC
CDR3aa: CASSAVGDYNEQFF

j_gene: TRBJ1-2
v_gene: TRBV4-3
d_gene: -
len: 13
abundance: -
CDR3nt: TGCGCCAGCAGCCAAGATCGACAGAGAAGCTACACCTTC
CDR3aa: CASSQDRQRSYTF

j_gene: TRBJ2-7
v_gene: TRBV19
d_gene: -
len: 13
abundance: -
CDR3nt: TGTGCCAGTAGTCGCAGTCTCTCCTACGAGCAGTACTTC
CDR3aa: CASSRSLSYEQYF

j_gene: TRBJ1-2
v_gene: TRBV10-3
d_gene: -
len: 12
abundance: -
CDR3nt: TGTGCCATCAGTGGACAGGTTCATGGCTACACCTTC
CDR3aa: CAISGQVHGYTF

j_gene: TRBJ1-3
v_gene: TRBV21-1
d_gene: -
len: 23
abundance: -
CDR3nt: TGTGCCAGCAGCGCCCGGGCGAGGGACAGGGGGAAAAAACGAGATAGATCTGGAAACACCATATATTTT
CDR3aa: CASSARARDRGKKRDRSGNTIYF

j_gene: TRBJ2-1
v_gene: TRBV15
d_gene: -
len: 18
abundance: -
CDR3nt: TGTGCCACCAGCAGAGATGACGCCACTTGGAGATCCTACAATGAGCAGTTCTTC
CDR3aa: CATSRDDATWRSYNEQFF

j_gene: TRBJ1-2
v_gene: TRBV27
d_gene: -
len: 16
abundance: -
CDR3nt: TGTGCCAGCAGTTTAGGGTTGGGCGGGTTAAACTATGGCTACACCTTC
CDR3aa: CASSLGLGGLNYGYTF

j_gene: TRBJ1-5
v_gene: TRBV30
d_gene: TRBD1
len: 15
abundance: -
CDR3nt: TGTGCCTGGAGTGGGACAGGGAATAGCAATCAGCCCCAGCATTTT
CDR3aa: CAWSGTGNSNQPQHF

j_gene: TRBJ2-3
v_gene: TRBV29-1
d_gene: -
len: 13
abundance: -
CDR3nt: TGCAGCGCCAGAGGGCTTGACACAGATACGCAGTATTTT
CDR3aa: CSARGLDTDTQYF

j_gene: TRBJ2-1
v_gene: TRBV20-1
d_gene: -
len: 16
abundance: -
CDR3nt: TGCAGTGCTAGTCCTACCGTCGGCCTAGCGTTGGATGAGCAGTTCTTC
CDR3aa: CSASPTVGLALDEQFF